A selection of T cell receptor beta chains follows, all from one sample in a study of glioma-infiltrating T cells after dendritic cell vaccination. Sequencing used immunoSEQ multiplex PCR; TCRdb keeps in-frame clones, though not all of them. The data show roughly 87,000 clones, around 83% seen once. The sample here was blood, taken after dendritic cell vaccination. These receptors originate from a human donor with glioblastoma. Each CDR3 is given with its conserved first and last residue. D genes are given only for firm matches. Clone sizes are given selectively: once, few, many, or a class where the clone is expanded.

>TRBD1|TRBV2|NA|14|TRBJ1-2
CASRSTGTGFGYTF
TGTGCCAGCAGAAGTACCGGGACAGGGTTTGGCTACACCTTC
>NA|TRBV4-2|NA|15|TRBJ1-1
CASSQVEAFNTEAFF
TGTGCCAGCAGCCAAGTTGAGGCCTTCAACACTGAAGCTTTCTTT
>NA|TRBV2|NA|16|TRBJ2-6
CASIAGTGSGANVLTF
TGTGCCAGCATCGCAGGCACAGGCTCTGGGGCCAACGTCCTGACTTTC
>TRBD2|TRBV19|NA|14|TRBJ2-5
CASKRGVFQETQYF
TGTGCCAGTAAGCGGGGGGTATTCCAAGAGACCCAGTACTTC
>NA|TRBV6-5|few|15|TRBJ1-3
CASSLGAGTGNTIYF
TGTGCCAGCAGTTTGGGAGCAGGCACTGGAAACACCATATATTTT
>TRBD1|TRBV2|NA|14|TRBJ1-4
CASSDRGWGEKLFF
TGTGCCAGCAGTGACAGGGGGTGGGGTGAAAAACTGTTTTTT
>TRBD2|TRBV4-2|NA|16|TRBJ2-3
CASSQASAGEFNTQYF
TGTGCCAGCAGCCAAGCGTCCGCGGGGGAGTTTAATACGCAGTATTTT
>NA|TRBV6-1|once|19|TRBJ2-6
CASSEQGGRAFSGANVLTF
TGTGCCAGCAGTGAACAAGGTGGCAGGGCCTTCTCTGGGGCCAACGTCCTGACTTTC
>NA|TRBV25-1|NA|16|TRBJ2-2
CASSGHREEGTGELFF
TGTGCCAGCAGTGGACACAGGGAAGAAGGTACCGGGGAGCTGTTTTTT
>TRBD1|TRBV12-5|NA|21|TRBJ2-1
CASGFRPLGQGLHKNYNEQFF
TGTGCTAGTGGTTTCCGCCCCTTAGGACAGGGCCTACATAAAAATTACAATGAGCAGTTCTTC
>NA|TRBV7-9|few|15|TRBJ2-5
CASSPRGQGAGEQYF
TGTGCCAGCAGCCCTCGGGGCCAGGGGGCGGGGGAGCAGTACTTC
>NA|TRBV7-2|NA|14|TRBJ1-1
CASSFDGGNTEAFF
TGTGCCAGCAGCTTCGACGGGGGGAACACTGAAGCTTTCTTT
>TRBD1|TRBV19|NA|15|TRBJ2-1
CASSAPGQGLNEQFF
TGTGCCAGTAGCGCTCCGGGACAGGGTTTGAATGAGCAGTTCTTC
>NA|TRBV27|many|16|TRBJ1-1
CASSQGRVGWFTEAFF
TGTGCCAGCAGTCAGGGCAGGGTGGGTTGGTTCACTGAAGCTTTCTTT
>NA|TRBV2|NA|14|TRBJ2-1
CASSPLAIYNEQFF
TGTGCCTCGAGTCCCCTAGCGATCTACAATGAGCAGTTCTTC
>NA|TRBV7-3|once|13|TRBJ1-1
CASSFDPSVEAFF
TGTGCCAGCAGCTTCGACCCGAGCGTTGAAGCTTTCTTT
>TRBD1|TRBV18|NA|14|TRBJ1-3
CASQETGGAYTIYF
TGTGCCAGCCAAGAGACAGGGGGCGCGTACACCATATATTTT
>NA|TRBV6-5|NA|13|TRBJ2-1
CASSYSSATEQFF
TGTGCCAGCAGTTACTCGAGCGCGACTGAGCAGTTCTTC
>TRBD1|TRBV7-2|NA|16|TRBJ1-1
CASSNLRGRGNTEAFF
TGTGCCAGCAGCAACCTCAGGGGGCGAGGAAACACTGAAGCTTTCTTT
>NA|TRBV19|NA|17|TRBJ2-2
CASSTIYTTGNTGELFF
TGTGCCAGTAGTACAATTTATACGACAGGGAACACCGGGGAGCTGTTTTTT
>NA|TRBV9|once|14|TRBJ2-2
CASSLNTDTGELFF
TGTGCCAGCAGCCTGAACACCGACACCGGGGAGCTGTTTTTT
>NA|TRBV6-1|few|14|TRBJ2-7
CASTRQVQSYEQYF
TGTGCCAGCACCAGACAGGTCCAGTCCTACGAGCAGTACTTC
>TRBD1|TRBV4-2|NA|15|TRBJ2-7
CASSLDGTGDFEQYF
TGTGCCAGCAGCTTAGACGGGACAGGGGATTTCGAGCAGTACTTC
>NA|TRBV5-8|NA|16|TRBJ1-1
CASSLGRDGGDTEAFF
TGTGCCAGCAGCTTGGGCAGGGATGGGGGGGACACTGAAGCTTTCTTT
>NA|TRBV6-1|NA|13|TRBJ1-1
CASSKGGGTEAFF
TGTGCCAGCAGCAAGGGCGGGGGGACTGAAGCTTTCTTT
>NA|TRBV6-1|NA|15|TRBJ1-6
CASSRVSSYNSPLHF
TGTGCCAGTTCCAGGGTTAGCTCCTATAATTCACCCCTCCACTTT
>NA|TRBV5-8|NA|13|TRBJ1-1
CASNSDRNTEAFF
TGTGCCAGCAACTCGGACAGGAACACTGAAGCTTTCTTT
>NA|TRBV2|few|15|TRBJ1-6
CASRPPRVWVSPLHF
TGTGCCAGCAGGCCCCCGAGGGTCTGGGTTTCACCCCTCCACTTT
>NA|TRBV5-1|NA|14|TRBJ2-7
CASRGHSSSYEQYF
TGCGCCAGCAGGGGACATTCTTCCTCCTACGAGCAGTACTTC
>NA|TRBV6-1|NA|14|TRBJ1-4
CASSDTGTNEKLFF
TGTGCCAGCAGTGATACGGGAACTAATGAAAAACTGTTTTTT
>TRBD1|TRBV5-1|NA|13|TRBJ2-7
CASRDRVSSEQYF
TGCGCCAGCAGGGACAGGGTATCGAGCGAGCAGTACTTC
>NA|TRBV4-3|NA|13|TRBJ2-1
CASSNSVYNEQFF
TGCGCCAGCAGTAACTCCGTTTACAATGAGCAGTTCTTC
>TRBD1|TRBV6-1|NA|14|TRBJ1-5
CASSGATGDQPQHF
TGTGCCAGCAGTGGGGCGACAGGGGATCAGCCCCAGCATTTT
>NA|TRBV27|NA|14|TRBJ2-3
CASSLDSSTDTQYF
TGTGCCAGCAGTTTAGACAGCAGCACAGATACGCAGTATTTT
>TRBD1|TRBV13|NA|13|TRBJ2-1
CASTGQADNEQFF
TGTGCCAGCACGGGACAGGCCGACAATGAGCAGTTCTTC
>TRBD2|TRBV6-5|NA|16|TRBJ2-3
CASSYSGGGALDTQYF
TGTGCCAGCAGTTACTCCGGCGGGGGGGCTTTAGATACGCAGTATTTT
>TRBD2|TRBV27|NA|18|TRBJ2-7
CASSSRLAGGIISYEQYF
TGTGCCAGCAGTTCACGACTAGCGGGGGGTATTATTTCCTACGAGCAGTACTTC
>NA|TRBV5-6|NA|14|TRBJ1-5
CASSAHRAAQPQHF
TGTGCCAGCAGCGCTCACAGGGCGGCTCAGCCCCAGCATTTT
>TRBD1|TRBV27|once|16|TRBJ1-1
CASSGQAGFVNTEAFF
TGTGCCAGCAGTGGACAGGCCGGGTTCGTTAACACTGAAGCTTTCTTT
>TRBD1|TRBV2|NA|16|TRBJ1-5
CASSDRTGGGGQPQHF
TGTGCCAGCAGTGACAGGACAGGGGGCGGGGGTCAGCCCCAGCATTTT
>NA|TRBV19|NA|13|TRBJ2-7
CASSIRSFVEQYF
TGTGCCAGTAGTATTAGGAGTTTCGTCGAGCAGTACTTC
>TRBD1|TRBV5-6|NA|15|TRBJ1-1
CASGQTGTVNTEAFF
TGTGCCAGCGGTCAGACCGGGACAGTGAACACTGAAGCTTTCTTT
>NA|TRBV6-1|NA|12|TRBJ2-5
CASSGPEETQYF
TGTGCCAGCAGTGGTCCGGAAGAGACCCAGTACTTC
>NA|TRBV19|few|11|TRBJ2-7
CATLAEGEQYF
TGTGCCACCCTCGCGGAGGGCGAGCAGTACTTC
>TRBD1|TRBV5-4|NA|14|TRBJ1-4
CASSFDRAREKLFF
TGTGCCAGCAGCTTTGACAGGGCTCGCGAAAAACTGTTTTTT
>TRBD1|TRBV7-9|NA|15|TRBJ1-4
CASSPGTGSGEKLFF
TGTGCCAGCAGCCCTGGGACAGGGTCCGGGGAAAAACTGTTTTTT
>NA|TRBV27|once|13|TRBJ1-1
CASSRHSNTEAFF
TGTGCCAGCAGTAGACACTCGAACACTGAAGCTTTCTTT